Below, 13 T cell receptor beta chains from the same sample are listed, as sequenced in a study of blood T cell repertoires in COVID-19. Sequencing was performed with immunoSEQ multiplex PCR; in TCRdb, only in-frame clones are kept and a portion is missing. In the table there are 250,000 to 300,000 clones, approximately 85% of which are singletons. Sequencing input: peripheral blood. These receptors were obtained from a woman aged 70-85 years with acute or convalescent COVID-19.

The chain is built from TRBV9 and TRBJ2-1; D not certain. Germline CDR1 and CDR2: SGDLS and YYNGEE. The CDR3 extends over 11 amino acids. V lost 0 bases and J 11 bases, leaving 6 bases between the germline ends. The CDR3 here is CASSVGSQQFF. The CDR3 DNA reads TGTGCCAGCAGCGTAGGGAGTCAGCAGTTCTTC. Complete variable domain (other parts from reference TRBV9 and TRBJ2-1): DSGVTQTPKHLITATGQRVTLRCSPRSGDLSVYWYQQSLDQGLQFLIQYYNGEERAKGNILERFSAQQFPDLHSELNLSSLELGDSALYFCASSVGSQQFFGPGTRLTVL.

The chain couples TRBV5-5 to TRBJ2-7; tentative D call: TRBD2 (6 bases). Trimming took off 2 bases at V and 10 bases at J, with 16 bases between the two ends. The CDR3 runs to 13 residues. The germline V gene encodes CDR1 SGHKS and CDR2 YYEKEE (reference sequence). The CDR3 DNA is TGTGCCAGCAGCTTCGCCGGGGACGGGAGCCAGTACTTC. Its translation: CASSFAGDGSQYF.

V is TRBV14 and J is TRBJ2-3; 13 bases map to TRBD2. The CDR3 consists of 18 residues. J lost 6 bases, V lost 0 bases, and 9 bases had no gene match. Per germline, CDR1 SGHDN and CDR2 FVKESK. The CDR3 is CASSQEPLAGGPRDTQYF. In nucleotides, the CDR3 is TGTGCCAGCAGCCAAGAGCCACTAGCGGGGGGGCCGCGGGATACGCAGTATTTT.

The V gene is TRBV5-4, the J gene TRBJ1-6; 8 bases line up with TRBD1. CDR1 is SGHNT and CDR2 is YYREEE in the germline V gene (reference sequence). Unmatched junction bases numbered 9, after V lost 9 bases and J lost 10 bases. This CDR3 spans 13 amino acids. CDR3 loop: CAISTGDRSPLHF. In nucleotides, the CDR3 is TGTGCCATTTCGACAGGGGATAGGTCACCCCTCCACTTT.

V gene TRBV5-5 combines with J gene TRBJ2-3; 9 bases are a match to TRBD1. Germline trimming cut 7 bases from V and 2 bases from J; bases unmatched to any gene: 5. The CDR3 runs 14 residues. Germline V gives CDR1 SGHKS, CDR2 YYEKEE (reference sequence). The CDR3 loop is CASVGQGLTDTQYF. The CDR3 DNA reads TGTGCCAGCGTAGGACAGGGGCTCACAGATACGCAGTATTTT.

The chain carries TRBV7-8 and TRBJ1-1; D gene unclear. The CDR3 is 12 residues long. Deletions cut 1 base from V and 6 bases from J, with 6 bases between. Germline V CDR1 and CDR2: SGHVS, FQNEAQ. The CDR3 nucleotides are TGTGCCAGCAGCTTAGGAGGCGCTGAAGCTTTCTTT. Protein sequence: CASSLGGAEAFF.

This clone was counted ten times or more. Other DNA sequences in this specimen translate into the identical CDR3. The V call is TRBV6-5, the J call TRBJ1-2; D call uncertain. The CDR3 runs to 13 residues. V shed 5 bases and J shed 4 bases, with 11 bases lying between them. Germline V CDR1 and CDR2: MNHEY, SVGAGI. The CDR3 DNA reads as TGTGCCAGCAGTCCCGAGGGAGCCTATGGCTACACCTTC. It is translated as CASSPEGAYGYTF.

The genes are TRBV24-1 and TRBJ1-1; possible D gene TRBD1, 6 bases. CDR1 and CDR2 (germline): KGHDR, SFDVKD. This CDR3 region has 14 residues. The V end lost 3 bases, the J end lost 5 bases, and 12 bases lay between the germline ends. CDR3 coding DNA: TGTGCCACCAGTGATGAGGGGGTGAGGACTGAAGCTTTCTTT. This codes for CATSDEGVRTEAFF.

The V gene is TRBV4-1, the J gene TRBJ1-2; 9 nucleotides match TRBD1. Germline V gene lookup returns CDR1 MGHRA and CDR2 YSYEKL. The length of the CDR3 is 15 residues. V lost 1 base to trimming and J lost 3 bases; unmatched junction nucleotides: 3. CDR3 amino acids: CASSQGTGVYYGYTF. The DNA of the CDR3 is TGCGCCAGCAGCCAAGGGACAGGGGTATACTATGGCTACACCTTC.

This clone turned up a few times. V gene TRBV29-1 combines with J gene TRBJ2-1, with TRBD2 matching 8 bases. The V and J ends lost 6 bases and 8 bases, in that order; junction bases with no gene match: 6. CDR3 length: 12 amino acids. In germline, CDR1 is SQVTM, CDR2 ANQGSEA. This chain's CDR3 is CSVGTSRDEQFF. The CDR3 DNA follows: TGCAGCGTCGGGACTAGTAGGGATGAGCAGTTCTTC.

In its sample, this clone was seen a few times. V is TRBV2 and J is TRBJ1-5, with 7 bases aligning to TRBD1. There are 13 residues in the CDR3. The V gene's germline CDR1 is SNHLY and CDR2 FYNNEI. V lost 6 bases, J lost 4 bases, and 3 bases stayed unmatched. CDR3 loop: CASRGTVNQPQHF. The CDR3 region has the DNA TGTGCCAGCAGGGGGACAGTGAATCAGCCCCAGCATTTT. Full variable domain (remainder filled in from reference TRBV2 and TRBJ1-5): EPEVTQTPSHQVTQMGQEVILRCVPISNHLYFYWYRQILGQKVEFLVSFYNNEISEKSEIFDDQFSVERPDGSNFTLKIRSTKLEDSAMYFCASRGTVNQPQHFGDGTRLSIL.

The CDR3 region is CASSFGGLAGGPNGELFF. CDR3 in DNA: TGCGCCAGCAGCTTCGGAGGACTAGCGGGGGGGCCGAACGGGGAGCTGTTTTTT. The J gene is TRBJ2-2, the V gene TRBV5-1, with 15 bases that match TRBD2. The germline gives CDR1 SGHRS, CDR2 YFSETQ. Trimming at V came to 2 bases and at J to 7 bases, leaving 9 bases not matched to a gene. The CDR3 totals 18 residues.

This clone was seen only once. CDR3 sequence reads: CASSAGQNTEAFF. As DNA, the CDR3 is TGTGCCAGCAGCGCTGGACAGAACACTGAAGCTTTCTTT. The rearrangement joins TRBV6-5 to TRBJ1-1; possibly TRBD1 for D (5 bases). This CDR3 spans 13 amino acids. Germline loops: CDR1 MNHEY, CDR2 SVGAGI. Trimming left V 6 bases short and J 1 base short, with 9 bases between.